This section outlines one T cell receptor (beta chain) sequence together with its context. V shed 3 bases and J 3 bases; nucleotides not matched to a gene: 5. The CDR3 sequence is 15 residues long. The germline V gene has CDR1 SEHNR and CDR2 FQNEAQ (reference sequence). This sample stems from a study of T cells in Graves' hyperthyroidism and ophthalmopathy. Study background: It was at initial diagnosis, before any treatment, that peripheral blood was collected.

Amplification of TCR beta CDR3 regions was performed using RNA transcripts as template. With the HTBI primer set, the TCR CDR3 went through a first round of RT-PCR. TCRdb processed the multiplex PCR reads anew with MiXCR; each CDR3 protein has one entry. The sample gives around 580,000 distinct CDR3 sequences, roughly 17% of which show up once; about 17% is in the top ten. Sequences were obtained from blood. The rearrangement joins TRBV7-9 to TRBJ2-3; 8 bases are shared with TRBD1. The clonotype comes from a woman in her late teens or twenties with Graves' hyperthyroidism. In DNA, the CDR3 is TGTGCCAGCAGCTTCCAGACAGGGGTGACAGATACGCAGTATTTT. This translates into CASSFQTGVTDTQYF. Full variable domain (remainder filled in from reference TRBV7-9 and TRBJ2-3): DTGVSQNPRHKITKRGQNVTFRCDPISEHNRLYWYRQTLGQGPEFLTYFQNEAQLEKSRLLSDRFSAERPKGSFSTLEIQRTEQGDSAMYLCASSFQTGVTDTQYFGPGTRLTVL.